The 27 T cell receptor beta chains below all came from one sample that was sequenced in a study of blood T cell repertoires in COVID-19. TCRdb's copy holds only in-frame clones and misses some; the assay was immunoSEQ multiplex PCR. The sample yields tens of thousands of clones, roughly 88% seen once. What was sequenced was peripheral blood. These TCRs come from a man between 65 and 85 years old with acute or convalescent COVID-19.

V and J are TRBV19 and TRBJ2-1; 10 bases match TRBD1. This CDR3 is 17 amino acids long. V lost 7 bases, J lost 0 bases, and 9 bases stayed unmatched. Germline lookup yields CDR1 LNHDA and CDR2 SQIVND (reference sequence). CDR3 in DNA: TGTGCCAGTACCCGAGGGACAGGGGTAACCTCCTACAATGAGCAGTTCTTC. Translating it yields CASTRGTGVTSYNEQFF.

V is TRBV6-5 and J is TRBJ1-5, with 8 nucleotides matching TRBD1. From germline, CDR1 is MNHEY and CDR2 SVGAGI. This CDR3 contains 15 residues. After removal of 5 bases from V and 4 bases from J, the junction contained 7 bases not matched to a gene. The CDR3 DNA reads TGTGCCAGCAGTCCGCTTACAGGGGGAAATCAGCCCCAGCATTTT. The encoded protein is CASSPLTGGNQPQHF.

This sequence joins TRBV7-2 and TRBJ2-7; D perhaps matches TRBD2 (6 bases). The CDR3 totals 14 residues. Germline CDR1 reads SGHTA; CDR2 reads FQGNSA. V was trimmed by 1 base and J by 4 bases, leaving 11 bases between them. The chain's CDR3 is CASSLGRAVYEQYF. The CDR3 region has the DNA TGTGCCAGCAGCTTAGGGAGGGCGGTATACGAGCAGTACTTC. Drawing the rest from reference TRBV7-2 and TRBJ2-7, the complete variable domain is GAGVSQSPSNKVTEKGKDVELRCDPISGHTALYWYRQSLGQGLEFLIYFQGNSAPDKSGLPSDRFSAERTGGSVSTLTIQRTQQEDSAVYLCASSLGRAVYEQYFGPGTRLTVT.

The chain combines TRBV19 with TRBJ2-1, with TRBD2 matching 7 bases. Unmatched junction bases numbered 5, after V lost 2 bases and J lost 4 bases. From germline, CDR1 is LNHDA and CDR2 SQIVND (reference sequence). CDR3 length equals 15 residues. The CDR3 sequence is CASSILAEIYNEQFF. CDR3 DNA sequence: TGTGCCAGTAGTATACTAGCGGAAATATACAATGAGCAGTTCTTC. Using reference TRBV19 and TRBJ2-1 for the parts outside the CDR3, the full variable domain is DGGITQSPKYLFRKEGQNVTLSCEQNLNHDAMYWYRQDPGQGLRLIYYSQIVNDFQKGDIAEGYSVSREKKESFPLTVTSAQKNPTAFYLCASSILAEIYNEQFFGPGTRLTVL.

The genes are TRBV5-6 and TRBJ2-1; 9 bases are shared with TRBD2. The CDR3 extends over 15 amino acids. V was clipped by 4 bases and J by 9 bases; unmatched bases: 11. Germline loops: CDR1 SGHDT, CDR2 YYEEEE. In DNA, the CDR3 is TGTGCCAGCAGCCCCGCCCTTCTAGCGGGAAGTGAGCAGTTCTTC. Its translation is CASSPALLAGSEQFF.

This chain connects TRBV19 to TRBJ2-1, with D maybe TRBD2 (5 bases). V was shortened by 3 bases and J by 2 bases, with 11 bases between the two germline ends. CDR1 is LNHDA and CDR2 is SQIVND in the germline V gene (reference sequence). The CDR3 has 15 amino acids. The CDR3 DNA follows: TGTGCCAGTAGTATTGTGGGAGTAACCTACAATGAGCAGTTCTTC. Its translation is CASSIVGVTYNEQFF.

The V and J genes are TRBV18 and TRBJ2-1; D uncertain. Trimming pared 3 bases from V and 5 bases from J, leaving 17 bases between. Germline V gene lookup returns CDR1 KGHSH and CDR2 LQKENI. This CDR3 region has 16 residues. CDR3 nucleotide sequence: TGTGCCAGCTCACCCCTCGAAATTGCGTCACACAATGAGCAGTTCTTC. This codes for CASSPLEIASHNEQFF.

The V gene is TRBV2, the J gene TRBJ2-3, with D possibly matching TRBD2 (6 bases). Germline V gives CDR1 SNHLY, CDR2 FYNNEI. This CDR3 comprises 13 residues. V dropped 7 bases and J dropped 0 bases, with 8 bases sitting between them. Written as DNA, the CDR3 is TGTGCCAGCACTAGCGACAGCACAGATACGCAGTATTTT. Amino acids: CASTSDSTDTQYF.

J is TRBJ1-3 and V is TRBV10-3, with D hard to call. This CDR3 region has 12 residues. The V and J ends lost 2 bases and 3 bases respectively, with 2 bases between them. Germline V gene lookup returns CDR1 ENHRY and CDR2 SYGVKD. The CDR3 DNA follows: TGTGCCATCAGTGAGCTTGGAAACACCATATATTTT. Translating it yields CAISELGNTIYF.

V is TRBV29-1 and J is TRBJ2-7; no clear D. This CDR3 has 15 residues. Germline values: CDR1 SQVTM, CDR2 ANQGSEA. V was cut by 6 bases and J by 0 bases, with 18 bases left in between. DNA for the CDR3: TGCAGCGTCGCGTTAGGAGAGCGACTCTCCTACGAGCAGTACTTC. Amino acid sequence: CSVALGERLSYEQYF.

DNA of the CDR3: TGTGCCAGCAGCTTGTACAGGGGGCGCAAGGGTCAGGGTAATGAAAAACTGTTTTTT. This translates into CASSLYRGRKGQGNEKLFF. The rearrangement joins TRBV7-9 to TRBJ1-4, with 9 bases fitting TRBD1. V lost 3 bases and J lost 4; bases outside the gene matches: 15. This CDR3 has 19 residues. Germline V gene data show CDR1 as SEHNR and CDR2 as FQNEAQ (reference sequence).

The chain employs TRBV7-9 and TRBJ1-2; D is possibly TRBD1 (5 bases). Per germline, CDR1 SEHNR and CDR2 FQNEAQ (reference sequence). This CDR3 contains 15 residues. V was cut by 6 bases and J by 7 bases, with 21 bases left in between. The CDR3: CASRLSSGGSAGYTF. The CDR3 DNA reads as TGTGCCAGCAGACTTAGCTCGGGGGGTTCGGCTGGCTACACCTTC.

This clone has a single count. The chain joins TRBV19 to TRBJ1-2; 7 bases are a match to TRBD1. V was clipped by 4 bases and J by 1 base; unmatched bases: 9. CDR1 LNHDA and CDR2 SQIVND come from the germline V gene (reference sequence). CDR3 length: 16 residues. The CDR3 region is CASSTEQGILNYGYTF. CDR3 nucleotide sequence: TGTGCCAGTAGTACCGAACAGGGGATCCTTAACTATGGCTACACCTTC.

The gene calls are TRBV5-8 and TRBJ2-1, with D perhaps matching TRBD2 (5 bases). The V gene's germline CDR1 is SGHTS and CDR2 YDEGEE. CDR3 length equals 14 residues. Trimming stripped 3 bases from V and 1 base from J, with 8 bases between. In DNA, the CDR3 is TGTGCCAGCAGCTACCGCGGGTCCTACAATGAGCAGTTCTTC. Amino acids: CASSYRGSYNEQFF.

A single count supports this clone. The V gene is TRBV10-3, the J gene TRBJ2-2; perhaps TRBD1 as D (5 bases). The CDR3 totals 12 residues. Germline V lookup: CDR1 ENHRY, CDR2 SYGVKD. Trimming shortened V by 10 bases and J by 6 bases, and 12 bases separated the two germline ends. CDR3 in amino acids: CATAGPSGELFF. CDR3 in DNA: TGTGCCACCGCAGGGCCTTCCGGGGAGCTGTTTTTT.

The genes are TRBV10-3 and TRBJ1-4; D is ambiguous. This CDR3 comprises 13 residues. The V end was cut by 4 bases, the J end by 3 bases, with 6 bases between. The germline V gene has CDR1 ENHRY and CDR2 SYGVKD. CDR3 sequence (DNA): TGTGCCATCAGTGTACGGTCTAATGAAAAACTGTTTTTT. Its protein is CAISVRSNEKLFF.

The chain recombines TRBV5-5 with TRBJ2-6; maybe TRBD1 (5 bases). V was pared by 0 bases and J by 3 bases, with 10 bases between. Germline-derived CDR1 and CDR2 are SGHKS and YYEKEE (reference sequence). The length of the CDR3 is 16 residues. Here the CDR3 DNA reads TGTGCCAGCAGCTTGGGGGTGGGGCTTGGGGCCAACGTCCTGACTTTC. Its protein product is CASSLGVGLGANVLTF.

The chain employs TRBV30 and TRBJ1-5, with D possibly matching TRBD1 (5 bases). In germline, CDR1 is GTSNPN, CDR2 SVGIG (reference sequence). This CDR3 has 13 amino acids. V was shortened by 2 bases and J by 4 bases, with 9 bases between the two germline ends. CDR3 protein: CAWSQGFNQPQHF. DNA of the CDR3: TGTGCCTGGAGTCAGGGTTTTAATCAGCCCCAGCATTTT.

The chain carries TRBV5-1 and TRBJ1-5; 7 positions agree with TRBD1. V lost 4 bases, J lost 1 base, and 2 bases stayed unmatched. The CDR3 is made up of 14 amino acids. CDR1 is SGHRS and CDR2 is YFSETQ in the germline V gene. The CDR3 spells CASSEGQSNQPQHF. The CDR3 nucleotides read TGCGCCAGCAGCGAGGGACAGAGCAATCAGCCCCAGCATTTT.

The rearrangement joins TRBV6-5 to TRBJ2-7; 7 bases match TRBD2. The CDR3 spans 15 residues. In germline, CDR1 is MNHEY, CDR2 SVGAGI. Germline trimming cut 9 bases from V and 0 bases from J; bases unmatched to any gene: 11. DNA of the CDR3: TGTGCCAGTCTTTTTTTCGGGGGGTCCTCCTACGAGCAGTACTTC. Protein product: CASLFFGGSSYEQYF.

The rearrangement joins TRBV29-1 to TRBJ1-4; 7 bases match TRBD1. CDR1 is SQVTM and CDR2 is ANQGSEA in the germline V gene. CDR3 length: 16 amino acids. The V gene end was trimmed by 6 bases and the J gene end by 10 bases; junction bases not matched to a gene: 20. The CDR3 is CSVDEGQVGSPGKLFF. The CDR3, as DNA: TGCAGCGTCGATGAAGGACAGGTTGGTTCGCCCGGAAAACTGTTTTTT.

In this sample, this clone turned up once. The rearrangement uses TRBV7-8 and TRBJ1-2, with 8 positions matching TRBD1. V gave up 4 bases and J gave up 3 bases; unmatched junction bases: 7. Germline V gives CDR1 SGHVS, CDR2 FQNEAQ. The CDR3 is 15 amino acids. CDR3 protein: CASSSAGTGDYGYTF. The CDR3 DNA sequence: TGTGCCAGCAGCTCCGCGGGGACAGGAGACTATGGCTACACCTTC. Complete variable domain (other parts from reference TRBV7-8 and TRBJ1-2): GAGVSQSPRYKVAKRGQDVALRCDPISGHVSLFWYQQALGQGPEFLTYFQNEAQLDKSGLPSDRFFAERPEGSVSTLKIQRTQQEDSAVYLCASSSAGTGDYGYTFGSGTRLTVV.

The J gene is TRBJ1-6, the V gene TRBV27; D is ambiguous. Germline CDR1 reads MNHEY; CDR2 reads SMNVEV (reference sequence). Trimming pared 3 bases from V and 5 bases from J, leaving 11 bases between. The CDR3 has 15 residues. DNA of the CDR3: TGTGCCAGCAGTTTTATCTCCGGGGATAATTCACCCCTCCACTTT. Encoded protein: CASSFISGDNSPLHF.

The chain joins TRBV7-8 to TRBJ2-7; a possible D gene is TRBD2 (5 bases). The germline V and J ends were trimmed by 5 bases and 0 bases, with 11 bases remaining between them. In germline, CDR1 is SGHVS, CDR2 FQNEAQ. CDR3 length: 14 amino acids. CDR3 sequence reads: CASSRGGSSYEQYF. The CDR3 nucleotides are TGTGCCAGCAGCCGAGGCGGGTCCTCCTACGAGCAGTACTTC.

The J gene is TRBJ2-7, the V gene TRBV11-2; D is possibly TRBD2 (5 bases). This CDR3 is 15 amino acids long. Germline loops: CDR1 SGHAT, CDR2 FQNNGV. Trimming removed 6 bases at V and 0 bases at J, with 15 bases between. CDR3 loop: CASRTLRGNSYEQYF. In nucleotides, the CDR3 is TGTGCCAGCAGAACTCTTCGGGGTAACTCCTACGAGCAGTACTTC. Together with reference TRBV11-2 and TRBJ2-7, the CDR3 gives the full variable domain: EAGVAQSPRYKIIEKRQSVAFWCNPISGHATLYWYQQILGQGPKLLIQFQNNGVVDDSQLPKDRFSAERLKGVDSTLKIQPAKLEDSAVYLCASRTLRGNSYEQYFGPGTRLTVT.

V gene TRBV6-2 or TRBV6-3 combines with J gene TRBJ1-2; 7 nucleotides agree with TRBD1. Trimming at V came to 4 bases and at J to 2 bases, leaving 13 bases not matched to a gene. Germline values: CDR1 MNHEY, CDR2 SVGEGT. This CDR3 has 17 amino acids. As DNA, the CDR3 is TGTGCCAGCAGTTCCGGACAGCTAACAGGGGCGAACTATGGCTACACCTTC. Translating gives CASSSGQLTGANYGYTF.

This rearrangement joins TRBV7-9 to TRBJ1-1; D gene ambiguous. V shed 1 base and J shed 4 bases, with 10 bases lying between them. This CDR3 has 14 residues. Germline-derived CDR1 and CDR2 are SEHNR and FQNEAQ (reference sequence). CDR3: CASSLVSEGTEAFF. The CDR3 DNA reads TGTGCCAGCAGCTTAGTTTCTGAGGGCACTGAAGCTTTCTTT. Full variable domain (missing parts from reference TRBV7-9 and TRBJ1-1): DTGVSQNPRHKITKRGQNVTFRCDPISEHNRLYWYRQTLGQGPEFLTYFQNEAQLEKSRLLSDRFSAERPKGSFSTLEIQRTEQGDSAMYLCASSLVSEGTEAFFGQGTRLTVV.